Listed here are 15 T cell receptor beta chains from one sample, sequenced in a study of response to subunit inactivated influenza vaccine. TCRdb independently ran MiXCR on the RT-PCR reads; one entry per CDR3 protein. The sample yields 500,000 or so distinct CDR3 sequences, about 15% seen once. The sample was CD4+ T cells sorted from PBMCs, taken around 25 months after vaccination. Receptor source: a man aged 50 to 75 who received an inactivated influenza vaccine.

This clonotype has only a few counts. The chain has TRBV6-1 and TRBJ2-3; no reliable D call. CDR1 is MNHNS, CDR2 SASEGT, per germline. Trimming removed 6 bases from V and 2 bases from J, with 15 bases in between. The CDR3 covers 15 residues. The CDR3, as DNA: TGTGCCAGCAGCCCGGTCGGCAGCTACACAGATACGCAGTATTTT. Translation gives CASSPVGSYTDTQYF.

Concerning this clonotype: At one boundary the junction diverges from the germline segment, which might be a read error. The rearrangement links TRBV15 to TRBJ1-2; D remains unclear. Germline V lookup: CDR1 LNHNV, CDR2 YYDKDF (reference sequence). The CDR3 is 14 residues long. The CDR3 is CATSRDFGNYGCTF. CDR3 DNA: TGTGCCACCAGCAGAGATTTTGGCAACTATGGCTGCACCTTC.

This clonotype turned up a few times. The chain uses TRBV5-1 and TRBJ2-5; 8 nucleotides line up with TRBD2. Germline assignment: CDR1 SGHRS and CDR2 YFSETQ. V was clipped by 4 bases and J by 4 bases; unmatched bases: 12. The CDR3 contains 16 residues. The CDR3 nucleotides read TGCGCCAGCAGCAAAATCCCGGGACTAGGTTTAGAGACCCAGTACTTC. Its translation: CASSKIPGLGLETQYF.

This clonotype has only a few counts. The chain joins TRBV28 to TRBJ2-7; D is unclear. Trimming pared 2 bases from V and 6 bases from J, leaving 8 bases between. The CDR3 has 12 amino acids. Germline CDR1 is MDHEN and CDR2 is SYDVKM. This chain's CDR3 is CASSLRSREQYF. The CDR3 region has the DNA TGTGCCAGCAGTTTACGGAGTCGCGAGCAGTACTTC.

The chain joins TRBV5-1 to TRBJ2-5, with D possibly TRBD1 on 6 matching bases. Trimming cost V 0 bases and J 4 bases, with 13 bases left between them. The CDR3 runs to 15 residues. In germline, CDR1 is SGHRS, CDR2 YFSETQ. The CDR3 here is CASSLATGFGETQYF. In nucleotides, the CDR3 is TGCGCCAGCAGCTTGGCTACAGGGTTTGGAGAGACCCAGTACTTC.

CDR3 loop: CSASPGEGRQPQHF. CDR3 DNA sequence: TGCAGTGCTAGCCCCGGGGAGGGACGTCAGCCCCAGCATTTT. The chain links TRBV20-1 to TRBJ1-5; a weak D match, TRBD1 (5 bases). Between the trimmed V and J ends, which lost 3 bases and 6 bases, there was a span of 15 bases. The CDR3 consists of 14 residues. Germline CDR1 DFQATT, CDR2 SNEGSKA (reference sequence).

The chain combines TRBV20-1 with TRBJ2-4; TRBD1 is a possible D gene (5 bases). V was pared by 6 bases and J by 2 bases, with 20 bases between. The CDR3 totals 16 residues. Germline assignment: CDR1 DFQATT and CDR2 SNEGSKA (reference sequence). DNA of the CDR3: TGCAGTGCACTACGAGACAGACACCTCTCCAAAAACATTCAGTACTTC. Amino acid sequence: CSALRDRHLSKNIQYF.

This clonotype was found a few times. The V call is TRBV27, the J call TRBJ1-1; no firm D call. The CDR3 sequence is 14 residues long. CDR1 MNHEY and CDR2 SMNVEV come from the germline V gene (reference sequence). V was trimmed by 5 bases and J by 0 bases, leaving 10 bases between them. CDR3 coding DNA: TGTGCCAGCAGTCGACGGGGTATGAACACTGAAGCTTTCTTT. Translated: CASSRRGMNTEAFF.

The rearrangement joins TRBV4-3 to TRBJ1-2, with TRBD1 matching over 8 bases. V dropped 0 bases and J dropped 5; count of bases not matched to a gene: 8. The V gene's germline CDR1 is LGHNA and CDR2 YSLEER. The CDR3 is made up of 16 amino acids. CDR3 region: CASSQEMGQVGYGYTF. CDR3 DNA sequence: TGCGCCAGCAGCCAAGAAATGGGACAGGTCGGGTATGGCTACACCTTC.

This clonotype occurred a few times. The chain has TRBV12-3 or TRBV12-4 and TRBJ2-1; 10 bases map to TRBD1. Trimming took 3 bases from V and 5 from J; bases not matched to a gene: 4. CDR3 length equals 15 residues. CDR3 amino acids: CASSLGQGLHNEQFF. The DNA for the CDR3 is TGTGCCAGCAGTTTGGGACAGGGGTTGCACAATGAGCAGTTCTTC.

The rearrangement uses TRBV11-2 and TRBJ2-3; 8 positions agree with TRBD2. The V segment lost 1 base and the J segment 1 base; nucleotides outside the gene matches: 4. The germline CDR1 and CDR2 sequences are SGHAT and FQNNGV. This CDR3 has 16 amino acids. The CDR3 DNA reads as TGTGCCAGCAGCTTAGGTCTGCGGGGGGGCACAGATACGCAGTATTTT. This translates into CASSLGLRGGTDTQYF. Using reference TRBV11-2 and TRBJ2-3 for the parts outside the CDR3, the full variable domain is EAGVAQSPRYKIIEKRQSVAFWCNPISGHATLYWYQQILGQGPKLLIQFQNNGVVDDSQLPKDRFSAERLKGVDSTLKIQPAKLEDSAVYLCASSLGLRGGTDTQYFGPGTRLTVL.

V gene TRBV2 combines with J gene TRBJ2-3; D not resolved. Germline loops: CDR1 SNHLY, CDR2 FYNNEI. The CDR3 spans 13 residues. Trimming took off 4 bases at V and 6 bases at J, with 11 bases between the two ends. In DNA form, the CDR3 reads TGTGCCAGCAGTGTGCTCCGGGCGGATACGCAGTATTTT. Its protein product is CASSVLRADTQYF.

In this sample, this clonotype turned up a few times. The chain recombines TRBV12-3 or TRBV12-4 with TRBJ2-7; D is uncertain. The germline V and J ends were trimmed by 3 bases and 4 bases, with 7 bases remaining between them. The CDR3 has 12 amino acids. The CDR3 DNA follows: TGTGCCAGCAGTTTCCTACAGTACGAGCAGTACTTC. Amino acids: CASSFLQYEQYF.

On this clonotype itself: A clone one base away is much larger, so this may be a read error. The gene calls are TRBV7-2 and TRBJ1-1, with D maybe TRBD1 (5 bases). This CDR3 contains 16 residues. V lost 0 bases to trimming and J lost 1 base, with 12 bases between them. The germline CDR1 and CDR2 sequences are SGHTA and FQGNSA. As DNA, the CDR3 is TGTGCCAGCAGCTTAGCGTGGGGGGGTCAGAACACTGAAGCTTTCTTT. Its protein product is CASSLAWGGQNTEAFF.

This clonotype appeared a single time. V and J are TRBV27 and TRBJ2-1; TRBD2 might be the D (5 bases). V shed 2 bases and J shed 11 bases, with 13 bases lying between them. Germline CDR1 is MNHEY and CDR2 is SMNVEV (reference sequence). CDR3 length equals 13 residues. This CDR3 reads CASSLGTRVKQFF. DNA for the CDR3: TGTGCCAGCAGTTTAGGTACTAGGGTCAAGCAGTTCTTC.